This TCR beta chain was captured by sequencing in a study of sequential checkpoint blockade in melanoma. As for the study in general: After both sequences, patients received maintenance nivolumab. DNA from some 84 pretreatment tumor samples underwent TCRβ immunosequencing.

Treatment of the sample: randomized to nivolumab then ipilimumab (arm A) or the reverse (arm B). Libraries were prepared by immunoSEQ multiplex PCR; TCRdb keeps only in-frame clonotypes and omits some of them. This sample has roughly 13,000 clones, with around 23% found just once. The study, taken as a whole, reports: About 30 times likelier clinical benefit followed increased tumor T-cell fraction and clonality.

In the case of this clone: Its specificity is not known.

Sequences were derived from tumor tissue (inferred from file names), sampled from a patient given nivolumab and ipilimumab in sequence. The receptor comes from a human donor with melanoma.

The CDR3 region is CSVVSRDSDDTIYF. The DNA of the CDR3 is TGCAGCGTTGTTAGTAGGGACTCCGACGACACCATATATTTT. The chain uses TRBV29-1 and TRBJ1-3; TRBD1 might be the D (5 bases). CDR3 size: 14 residues. The germline V gene has CDR1 SQVTM and CDR2 ANQGSEA. The V end was cut by 4 bases, the J end by 8 bases, with 18 bases between.